The sequence of this T cell receptor beta chain was determined in a study of T cells after yellow fever vaccination. Study in general: Those fractions that held only low numbers of cells were prepared using the SMART-Seq v4 Ultra Low Input RNA kit. Findings and caveats of the study: Few clonotypes appeared in both CD4 and CD8 compartments. In post-booster samples, most primary-vaccination clones reappeared (roughly 96% CD4, 75% to 90% CD8).

The CDR3 has 13 residues. The V and J ends lost 0 bases and 7 bases respectively, with 8 bases between them. Per germline, CDR1 SGDLS and CDR2 YYNGEE. TCR cDNA, made by 5'RACE template switching, carried an added universal primer site and UMIs. TCRdb reprocessed the 5' RACE reads via MiXCR and lists one record per CDR3 protein. The sample gives 300,000 to 450,000 distinct CDR3 sequences, 6% to 8% of which show up once; roughly 15% is in the top ten. A remark on this clonotype: Its antigen is unidentified.

The gene calls are TRBV9 and TRBJ2-1, with no clear D. The sequenced sample was PBMCs, obtained 5 days after the yellow fever booster vaccination. The clonotype comes from a man aged 25 to 40 who received the YFV17D yellow fever vaccine. The CDR3 protein is CASSVGLPNEQFF. The DNA for the CDR3 is TGTGCCAGCAGCGTAGGTCTCCCAAATGAGCAGTTCTTC.